This TCR beta chain stems from a study of shared clonotypes between healthy human individuals. Overall study: CD4 naive and CD4 memory each took three plates per donor, while CD8 naive took two and CD8 memory one.

Of note for this clone: Other DNA sequences in the same sample also yield this CDR3.

The CDR3 is 14 residues long. Trimming removed 1 base from V and 1 base from J, with 8 bases in between. CDR1 is SGHRS, CDR2 YFSETQ, per germline. Original data processing: Owing to the provision of junction-only sequences devoid of quality scores by immunoSEQ, filtering differed. Repertoires were generated with immunoSEQ multiplex PCR, while TCRdb's copy carries only in-frame clones and drops some. V and J calls and clone size are as listed in that table; D and trimming were resolved from the DNA. The sample records over a million clones, roughly 96% being singletons. The clonotype originates from a man younger than 45 in good health. This rearrangement joins TRBV5-1 to TRBJ1-1; D uncertain. Sequences were obtained from naive CD4+ T cells sorted from blood. Subset: CD45RA+ positively selected. The DNA for the CDR3 is TGCGCCAGCAGCTTGAATGTGGCGAACACTGAAGCTTTCTTT. Its protein product is CASSLNVANTEAFF. Drawing the rest from reference TRBV5-1 and TRBJ1-1, the complete variable domain is KAGVTQTPRYLIKTRGQQVTLSCSPISGHRSVSWYQQTPGQGLQFLFEYFSETQRNKGNFPGRFSGRQFSNSRSEMNVSTLELGDSALYLCASSLNVANTEAFFGQGTRLTVV.